There are many counts of the clone carrying this T cell receptor (beta chain). Its antigen remains unidentified. What was amplified from RNA transcripts were TCR beta CDR3 regions. RT-PCR in the first round (using the HTBI primer set) targeted the TCR CDR3. TCRdb re-derived calls from the multiplex PCR reads in MiXCR, one entry per CDR3 protein. The sample has 400,000 to 450,000 distinct CDR3 sequences, under 15% seen once; the top ten hold under 15%. This entry is derived from a study of T cells in Graves' hyperthyroidism and ophthalmopathy. The study's findings and limits: Expanded thyroid clonotypes (above 0.001) were mostly also found in blood.

The CDR3 totals 14 residues. V was clipped by 2 bases and J by 2 bases; unmatched bases: 6. Germline V gene sequence: CDR1 DFQATT, CDR2 SNEGSKA (reference sequence). The chain carries TRBV20-1 and TRBJ2-7, with TRBD2 identical over 7 bases. Sequencing was performed on blood. This TCR was recovered from a young man with Graves' ophthalmopathy. This CDR3 is CSARSLAVAYEQYF. CDR3 coding DNA: TGCAGTGCTAGAAGTCTAGCGGTCGCCTACGAGCAGTACTTC.